These 8 T cell receptor beta chains came from one sample sequenced in a study of T cells in Graves' hyperthyroidism and ophthalmopathy. TCR beta CDR3 region amplification was performed from RNA transcripts. Carried out on the TCR CDR3, a first-round RT-PCR used the HTBI primer set. One entry per CDR3 protein, called by TCRdb with MiXCR from the multiplex PCR reads. The sample lists about 360,000 distinct CDR3 sequences; around 13% were seen once. Sequencing was done on a sample of blood. The receptors here all came from a young woman with Graves' hyperthyroidism.

This clonotype has ten or more counts. The chain joins TRBV28 to TRBJ2-1; 7 nucleotides line up with TRBD2. CDR1 is MDHEN, CDR2 SYDVKM, per germline. The CDR3 loop spans 14 amino acids. V dropped 3 bases and J dropped 6; count of bases not matched to a gene: 5. This CDR3 reads CASSLLAVVNEQFF. The CDR3 DNA reads as TGTGCCAGCAGTTTGCTAGCGGTTGTCAATGAGCAGTTCTTC.

This clonotype was recorded at least ten times. The gene calls are TRBV20-1 and TRBJ2-1; 10 bases are shared with TRBD2. The V and J ends lost 0 bases and 7 bases, in that order; junction bases with no gene match: 6. Germline CDR1 is DFQATT and CDR2 is SNEGSKA (reference sequence). This CDR3 comprises 15 residues. As DNA, the CDR3 is TGCAGTGCTAGAGATCCCACTAGCGGGAAGAATGAGCAGTTCTTC. Encoded protein: CSARDPTSGKNEQFF.

This clonotype was counted many times. The chain uses TRBV30 and TRBJ2-4, with D uncertain. Between the trimmed V and J ends, which lost 2 bases and 0 bases, there was a span of 2 bases. This CDR3 region has 12 residues. From germline, CDR1 is GTSNPN and CDR2 SVGIG (reference sequence). The CDR3 nucleotides are TGTGCCTGGAGTAAAGCCAAAAACATTCAGTACTTC. Its protein product is CAWSKAKNIQYF.

A few counts support this clonotype. The chain combines TRBV5-1 with TRBJ2-5; 7 nucleotides agree with TRBD1. Germline V gives CDR1 SGHRS, CDR2 YFSETQ. This CDR3 has 17 residues. The ends lost 2 bases at V and 7 bases at J; junction bases unmatched: 17. The chain's CDR3 is CASSFFPTGTAPGTQYF. DNA for the CDR3: TGCGCCAGCAGCTTCTTTCCAACCGGGACAGCCCCGGGGACCCAGTACTTC.

In this sample, this clonotype turned up many times. The V call is TRBV4-3, the J call TRBJ2-5, with 7 bases lining up with TRBD1. The CDR3 consists of 17 residues. CDR1 is LGHNA and CDR2 is YSLEER in the germline V gene. V shed 3 bases and J 4 bases; nucleotides not matched to a gene: 14. The CDR3 sequence: CASSHERTSTGVETQYF. The DNA of the CDR3 is TGCGCCAGCAGCCACGAGAGGACCTCCACAGGGGTAGAGACCCAGTACTTC.

This clonotype was counted many times. The rearrangement uses TRBV10-3 and TRBJ1-1; 8 nucleotides line up with TRBD1. The V gene's germline CDR1 is ENHRY and CDR2 SYGVKD. The V gene end was trimmed by 2 bases and the J gene end by 6 bases; junction bases not matched to a gene: 5. The CDR3 consists of 14 residues. The CDR3 reads CAISEGTGFSEAFF. The CDR3 region has the DNA TGTGCCATCAGTGAGGGGACAGGCTTTTCTGAAGCTTTCTTT.

This clonotype has a handful of counts. The chain combines TRBV7-2 with TRBJ2-2; 12 nucleotides align to TRBD1. Germline V CDR1 and CDR2: SGHTA, FQGNSA. Unmatched junction bases numbered 10, after V lost 7 bases and J lost 7 bases. This CDR3 spans 16 amino acids. CDR3 bases: TGTGCCAGCAAAGAATCCGGGACAGGGGGCTTCGGGGAGCTGTTTTTT. It specifies CASKESGTGGFGELFF.

The sample holds a few counts of this clonotype. This sequence joins TRBV5-1 and TRBJ2-1; D is possibly TRBD2 (8 bases). Germline V lookup: CDR1 SGHRS, CDR2 YFSETQ. The CDR3 extends over 15 amino acids. Trimming removed 4 bases from V and 3 bases from J, with 14 bases in between. This chain's CDR3 is CASSRGGTDYNEQFF. In nucleotides, the CDR3 is TGCGCCAGCAGCCGGGGGGGGACAGACTACAATGAGCAGTTCTTC.